This record looks at one TCR beta chain sequence and its context. Its antigen is not known. The data are from a study of CD8 T cells in Susac syndrome. General study points: In its TCR sequencing and HLA analysis, the study acknowledged that the number of individuals was relatively small.

Random hexamers were used to reverse transcribe an amount of roughly 0.45 to 1 ug RNA. By means of immunoSEQ multiplex PCR, TCR beta CDR3 spanning 54 Vbeta and 13 Jbeta underwent amplification. TCRdb fed the immunoSEQ multiplex PCR reads into MiXCR, producing one record per CDR3 protein. The data contain 100,000 to 150,000 distinct CDR3 sequences, roughly 93% of them seen just once; the ten biggest clones take up roughly 0.3%. The CDR3 totals 15 residues. Germline CDR1 DFQATT, CDR2 SNEGSKA (reference sequence). V was clipped by 0 bases and J by 0 bases, with 9 bases between them. The receptor's source is a human donor with multiple sclerosis. The sequencing input was CD8+ T cells from PBMCs. V and J are TRBV20-1 and TRBJ2-1; TRBD2 is a possible D gene (6 bases). The chain's CDR3 is CSARDLASSYNEQFF. The DNA of the CDR3 is TGCAGTGCTAGAGATCTAGCGAGCTCCTACAATGAGCAGTTCTTC.